A single T cell receptor beta chain is shown here with its context. Its cognate antigen is unknown. This specimen comes from a study of CD8 T cells in ankylosing spondylitis. General study findings and limits: Clones linked to the disease showed a CD8+ phenotype. They occurred at relatively low frequencies in peripheral blood. One TCR beta motif, made up of under ten highly homologous variants, appeared characteristic of ankylosing spondylitis blood. Significantly higher representation of disease-linked clones was reported for matched ankylosing spondylitis synovial fluid.

The V and J ends lost 7 bases and 3 bases respectively, with 16 bases between them. The CDR3 loop spans 14 amino acids. Looked up from germline, CDR1 is MDHEN and CDR2 is SYDVKM. Preparation of TCR beta libraries was done by quantitative 5'-RACE with molecular barcodes. Each CDR3 protein gets one entry after TCRdb re-called the 5' RACE reads with MiXCR. The sample contains around 340,000 distinct CDR3 sequences, 20% to 25% of which appear only once. The TCR was taken from a male donor with ankylosing spondylitis or in good health (not recorded which). The sequenced sample consisted of blood, either unsorted or a sorted T cell fraction (not recorded which). The V and J genes are TRBV28 and TRBJ2-7; no clear D. CDR3: CASTPPGAYYEQYF. The CDR3 DNA sequence: TGTGCCAGCACACCCCCGGGTGCTTACTACGAGCAGTACTTC.